The next 11 T cell receptor beta chains were all read from a single sample in a study of Ad26.COV2.S vaccination and SARS-CoV-2 variants. The table came from immunoSEQ multiplex PCR; TCRdb's copy has only in-frame clones and leaves some out. The table includes about 400,000 clones, roughly 90% detected once. Regarding treatment: 15 to 20 received Ad26.COV2.S at low or high dose, single or two shots; roughly 5 received placebo; per-sample allocation not given. It was on day 63 after the first vaccine or placebo injection that samples were taken. The specimen comprised peripheral blood, sampled in a trial of Ad26.COV2.S vaccine versus placebo. These receptors came from a person aged 18-65 years who received the Ad26.COV2.S COVID-19 vaccine or a placebo.

The V and J genes are TRBV3-1 (or the pseudogene TRBV3-2) and TRBJ2-6, with no clear D. The CDR3 is 15 amino acids. Germline CDR1 reads LGHDT; CDR2 reads YNNKEL (reference sequence). Trimming took 0 bases from V and 0 from J, leaving 3 bases between them. Here the CDR3 reads CASSQDHSGANVLTF. The CDR3 DNA sequence: TGTGCCAGCAGCCAAGATCACTCTGGGGCCAACGTCCTGACTTTC.

The rearrangement uses TRBV6-5 and TRBJ1-6, with D perhaps matching TRBD1 (6 bases). V was shortened by 0 bases and J by 3 bases, with 9 bases between the two germline ends. The CDR3 has 16 amino acids. From germline, CDR1 is MNHEY and CDR2 SVGAGI. The CDR3, as DNA: TGTGCCAGCAGTTACTCCCAGGGGATCTATAATTCACCCCTCCACTTT. This encodes CASSYSQGIYNSPLHF.

The chain joins TRBV20-1 to TRBJ2-5; D not resolved. V was shortened by 4 bases and J by 4 bases, with 7 bases between the two germline ends. The CDR3 consists of 11 residues. CDR1 is DFQATT, CDR2 SNEGSKA, per germline (reference sequence). This CDR3 is CSATYRETQYF. Here the CDR3 DNA reads TGCAGTGCTACTTATCGAGAGACCCAGTACTTC.

The CDR3: CASSLSGGYSYEQYF. The CDR3, as DNA: TGTGCCAGCAGTTTAAGTGGCGGATACTCCTACGAGCAGTACTTC. V and J are TRBV27 and TRBJ2-7, with D uncertain. V was cut by 2 bases and J by 0 bases, with 11 bases left in between. CDR1 and CDR2 (germline): MNHEY, SMNVEV (reference sequence). The CDR3 runs to 15 residues.

A few counts support this clone. V is TRBV10-3 and J is TRBJ2-2; TRBD1 is a possible D gene (5 bases). V was shortened by 6 bases and J by 5 bases, with 13 bases between the two germline ends. There are 14 residues in the CDR3. Germline V gene sequence: CDR1 ENHRY, CDR2 SYGVKD. This chain's CDR3 is CAISQGTTTGELFF. The CDR3 coding sequence is TGTGCCATCAGCCAGGGAACAACAACCGGGGAGCTGTTTTTT.

This clone has a handful of counts. The rearrangement uses TRBV29-1 and TRBJ1-6; D is uncertain. CDR1 is SQVTM, CDR2 ANQGSEA, per germline. Trimming shortened V by 8 bases and J by 9 bases, and 20 bases separated the two germline ends. The CDR3 totals 14 residues. CDR3 amino acids: CSISIGGFGSPLHF. CDR3 sequence (DNA): TGCAGCATCTCAATTGGAGGGTTTGGTTCACCCCTCCACTTT.

The chain joins TRBV5-1 to TRBJ2-2; TRBD2 matches at 12 bases. Germline V CDR1 and CDR2: SGHRS, YFSETQ. The CDR3 loop spans 17 amino acids. The V gene end was trimmed by 4 bases and the J gene end by 5 bases; junction bases not matched to a gene: 9. Written as DNA, the CDR3 is TGCGCCAGCAGCGAGGGACTAGCGGGCCTCGGGACCGGGGAGCTGTTTTTT. This encodes CASSEGLAGLGTGELFF.

This chain links TRBV27 with TRBJ1-2, with 7 bases lining up with TRBD1. V trimming: 4 bases; J trimming: 1 base; junction bases outside the gene matches: 3. Looked up from germline, CDR1 is MNHEY and CDR2 is SMNVEV (reference sequence). The CDR3 extends over 14 amino acids. DNA of the CDR3: TGTGCCAGCAGTTGGCAGGGGGGTAACTATGGCTACACCTTC. It encodes CASSWQGGNYGYTF.

The chain carries TRBV5-1 and TRBJ2-3, with a tentative D call TRBD2 (5 bases). V was pared by 3 bases and J by 3 bases, with 11 bases between. The CDR3 is 14 amino acids. The V gene's germline CDR1 is SGHRS and CDR2 YFSETQ. This chain's CDR3 is CASSYAGMTDTQYF. CDR3 DNA: TGCGCCAGCAGCTATGCCGGGATGACAGATACGCAGTATTTT.

CDR3 sequence reads: CASSLKETQYF. CDR3 coding DNA: TGTGCCAGCAGCCTGAAGGAGACCCAGTACTTC. This rearrangement joins TRBV5-4 to TRBJ2-5; D uncertain. Per germline, CDR1 SGHNT and CDR2 YYREEE (reference sequence). CDR3 length equals 11 residues. Trimming cost V 4 bases and J 5 bases, with 6 bases left between them. Based on the CDR3 plus reference TRBV5-4 and TRBJ2-5, the full variable domain is ETGVTQSPTHLIKTRGQQVTLRCSSQSGHNTVSWYQQALGQGPQFIFQYYREEENGRGNFPPRFSGLQFPNYSSELNVNALELDDSALYLCASSLKETQYFGPGTRLLVL.

This chain uses TRBV10-1 with TRBJ1-1, with TRBD1 as a possible D gene (6 bases). The CDR3 has 15 residues. V lost 3 bases to trimming and J lost 4 bases, with 15 bases between them. From germline, CDR1 is WNHNN and CDR2 SYGVQD (reference sequence). In DNA form, the CDR3 reads TGCGCCAGCAGTGACCCTTCCGGAGGGGGCACTGAAGCTTTCTTT. Its protein is CASSDPSGGGTEAFF.